This T cell receptor (beta chain) was identified during a study of vaccination and CD4 T cells after COVID-19 (dated by TCRdb to the early 2020s). About the investigation overall: SARS-CoV-2 positivity had been established in the convalescent patients by nasal swab PCR, and mild disease was recorded in eight to ten of these patients and severe disease in one. Post-vaccine blood samples were obtained a median of about 77 days after the second vaccine dose, with a range of roughly 14 to 241 days. For stimulating the cultures, overlapping spike peptide pools were used, derived from SARS-CoV-2 as well as from the common cold coronaviruses HCoV-NL63, HCoV-OC43 and HCoV-229E. In control cultures, a CEFX viral epitope pool was used as positive control, an HIV-1 Nef peptide pool was used as negative control, or no peptide was added. In the convalescent cohort there were six males and four females, among whom were two Hispanic individuals, seven Caucasians, two Asians and one multiracial person. Participants got two doses of the Pfizer-BioNTech BNT162b2 vaccine (n=8) or two doses of the Moderna mRNA-1273 vaccine (n=2). In about 11 COVID-19 convalescent patients and 4 infection-naive healthy vaccine recipients, the spike-specific CD4+ TCR repertoire before mRNA vaccination was compared with the repertoire after mRNA vaccination. Post-COVID blood samples were collected from convalescent patients a median of roughly 100 days after diagnosis, with a range of about 35 to 170 days.

The method was PCR. DNA from cultured CD4+ T cells was subjected to TCR sequencing with the Oncomine TCR Beta short-read assay at the Johns Hopkins FTIC core. The QIAamp micro DNA kit was used to extract genomic DNA from the cultured CD4+ T cells. The Oncomine TCR Beta libraries from cultured CD4+ T cells were pooled using unique dual indexes and then sequenced on an Illumina iSeq 100. For the original study's pipeline: Non-productive sequences were filtered out, and CDR3s that did not start with C, did not end with F or W, or were shorter than 7 amino acids were discarded. Antigen-specific clonotypes were identified with the MANAFEST web application by comparing peptide-stimulated wells with reference and other culture wells. Positive clones required FDR below 0.05, an odds ratio above 5, and productive frequency above 0.1% in at least two of three replicate wells. A clonotype was classed as cross-reactive if the clonotype showed significant expansion both in SARS-CoV-2 spike wells and in at least one common cold coronavirus spike condition. CDR3 homology was assessed with Levenshtein distances (stringdist) and unrooted phylogenetic trees (ape) in R version 3.6.1. TCRdb passed the public sequencing reads through fastp at Q25 and MiXCR, retaining productive beta sequences. Rows matching on CDR3 protein sequence are summarized as one entry with the most common DNA and genes. The V and J calls shown here were made by TCRdb, not taken from the authors' results. The sample table lists about 15,000 distinct CDR3 sequences, around three quarters of them with a count of one. The top ten clones comprise approximately 10% of the sample.

Comment on this clonotype: This clone's antigen is unknown. No base-level quality is on record; no much larger clone is a single base apart.

Measured from the cysteine to the phenylalanine, the CDR3 is 14 residues long. Of the read, only the CDR3 DNA is kept; its 42 bases are in frame from base 1. Relative to germline, V is 4 bases shorter and J is 9 bases shorter, with 16 bases between their ends. The germline V gene yields SGHTA for CDR1 and FQGNSA for CDR2. What the study reported, not specific to this receptor: Only a relatively small number of convalescent patients were included in the study, and early timepoints following natural infection were not analyzed. An increase in the median number of SARS-CoV-2-reactive clonotypes from around 20 after infection to a few dozen after vaccination was observed, but the change was not found to be significant. In convalescent patients, a median approximately 89% of post-vaccine SARS-CoV-2-reactive clones were detected only after vaccination, suggesting vaccine-specific priming. Of the vaccine-specific clones in convalescent patients, 304 of 307, or nearly all, reacted only to SARS-CoV-2 spike and did not cross-react with common cold coronaviruses.

The sample's treatment or condition label, in plain terms: approximately nine-day PBMC culture with coronavirus spike peptide pools or control peptides (ViraFEST assay). To expand antigen-specific T cells with peptide pools and then pick out the expanded clonotypes through TCR sequencing, the study relied on the ViraFEST assay. The convalescent patients' positive SARS-CoV-2 PCR tests fell between March and December 2020, which was before the Alpha, Beta and Delta variants emerged in the United States. Each well held fewer than 2.5 million PBMCs cultured with approximately 9.2 ug/ml peptide pools in IMDM containing around 5% human AB serum and approximately 10 IU/ml IL-2. Half of the culture medium was replaced with fresh IL-2-containing medium on days 3 and 7. After nine to eleven days of culture, CD4+ T cells were isolated by negative selection with the EasySep CD4+ T cell isolation kit. Ficoll-Paque Plus gradient centrifugation was used to isolate PBMCs from whole blood, and the isolated PBMCs were then either used fresh or cryopreserved at -140C. Triplicate wells were generally used for each culture condition.

The source of this sequence is a human donor who had recovered from COVID-19. Rearrangement joined TRBV7-2 to TRBJ2-1; the D gene is perhaps TRBD1, on 6 matching bases. Material for sequencing was CD4+ T cells from blood, cultured in vitro. The CDR3 protein is CASSSDQGLTEQFF. The DNA sequence is as follows: TGTGCCAGCAGCTCGGACCAGGGGCTTACTGAGCAGTTCTTC.